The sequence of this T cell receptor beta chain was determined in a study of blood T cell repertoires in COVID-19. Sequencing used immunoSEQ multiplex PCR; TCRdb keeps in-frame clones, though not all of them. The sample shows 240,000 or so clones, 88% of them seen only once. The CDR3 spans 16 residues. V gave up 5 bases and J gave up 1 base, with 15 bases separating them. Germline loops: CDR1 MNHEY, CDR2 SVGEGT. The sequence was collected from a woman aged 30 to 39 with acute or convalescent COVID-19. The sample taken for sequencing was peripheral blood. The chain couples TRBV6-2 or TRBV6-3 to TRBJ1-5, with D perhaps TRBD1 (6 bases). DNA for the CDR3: TGTGCCAGCAGTAGCGCCCTCCAGGGGAGCAATCAGCCCCAGCATTTT. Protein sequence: CASSSALQGSNQPQHF.